This passage covers 29 T cell receptor beta chains from one sample sequenced in a study of blood T cell repertoires in COVID-19. Here immunoSEQ multiplex PCR was the method, and the copy in TCRdb shows in-frame clones only, minus some. In the table there are around 700,000 clones, approximately 90% of which are singletons. The sequenced sample consisted of peripheral blood. The receptor source for this set is a young woman with acute or convalescent COVID-19.

This clone was found once. The genes are TRBV24-1 and TRBJ1-2; 9 bases align to TRBD1. This CDR3 region has 12 residues. Germline lookup yields CDR1 KGHDR and CDR2 SFDVKD. With V trimmed by 6 bases and J by 7 bases, 2 bases remained unmatched. The CDR3 DNA reads TGTGCCACCAGTTTGACAGGGGGTGGCTACACCTTC. It specifies CATSLTGGGYTF.

This chain connects TRBV27 to TRBJ1-5; 8 bases match TRBD1. Germline CDR1 reads MNHEY; CDR2 reads SMNVEV (reference sequence). This CDR3 comprises 10 residues. CDR3 nucleotides: TGTGTCACAGGGGGTCAGCCCCAGCATTTT. It encodes CVTGGQPQHF.

This rearrangement joins TRBV2 to TRBJ1-5; no definite D call. The germline gives CDR1 SNHLY, CDR2 FYNNEI. V lost 3 bases and J lost 4, with 10 bases in between. This CDR3 has 14 amino acids. CDR3 sequence reads: CASSDVRKNQPQHF. The CDR3 region has the DNA TGTGCCAGCAGTGACGTCAGAAAAAATCAGCCCCAGCATTTT. Filled out from reference TRBV2 and TRBJ1-5, the complete variable domain reads EPEVTQTPSHQVTQMGQEVILRCVPISNHLYFYWYRQILGQKVEFLVSFYNNEISEKSEIFDDQFSVERPDGSNFTLKIRSTKLEDSAMYFCASSDVRKNQPQHFGDGTRLSIL.

A remark on this clone: Other nucleotide sequences in the sample specify the same CDR3. The chain joins TRBV4-1 to TRBJ1-5; D is unresolved. From germline, CDR1 is MGHRA and CDR2 YSYEKL. V lost 1 base to trimming and J lost 0 bases, with 7 bases between them. CDR3 length equals 15 residues. As DNA, the CDR3 is TGCGCCAGCAGCCAAGTAACTGTTAGCAATCAGCCCCAGCATTTT. Amino acid sequence: CASSQVTVSNQPQHF.

CDR3 in DNA: TGTGCCAGCTCACCTGGGGACAGTGAAGCCCCTAACTATGGCTACACCTTC. Translated: CASSPGDSEAPNYGYTF. The rearrangement joins TRBV18 to TRBJ1-2, with TRBD1 identical over 7 bases. Germline values: CDR1 KGHSH, CDR2 LQKENI. The CDR3 spans 17 residues. The V and J ends lost 3 bases and 0 bases, in that order; junction bases with no gene match: 10.

The V and J genes are TRBV5-6 and TRBJ1-2; possibly TRBD1 for D (6 bases). Per germline, CDR1 SGHDT and CDR2 YYEEEE. The CDR3 has 15 residues. V was trimmed by 0 bases and J by 7 bases, leaving 16 bases between them. DNA of the CDR3: TGTGCCAGCAGCTTGGGCACCTACACAGGGACTGGCTACACCTTC. Protein sequence: CASSLGTYTGTGYTF.

The CDR3 here is CASSYSGGAGTDTQYF. The CDR3 region has the DNA TGTGCCAGCAGTTACAGCGGGGGCGCGGGCACAGATACGCAGTATTTT. The V gene is TRBV6-2 or TRBV6-3, the J gene TRBJ2-3; TRBD2 matches at 8 bases. V lost 2 bases, J lost 1 base, and 5 bases stayed unmatched. CDR1 is MNHEY and CDR2 is SVGEGT in the germline V gene. The CDR3 extends over 16 amino acids.

This sequence joins TRBV28 and TRBJ1-2, with 9 bases identical to TRBD1. V lost 5 bases and J lost 3; bases outside the gene matches: 7. This CDR3 has 15 residues. Germline V gene data show CDR1 as MDHEN and CDR2 as SYDVKM. This CDR3 reads CASSPRDRAYYGYTF. The CDR3 bases are TGTGCCAGCAGTCCCAGGGACAGGGCGTACTATGGCTACACCTTC.

The J gene is TRBJ2-7, the V gene TRBV7-8; D is undetermined. The CDR3 covers 12 residues. Germline values: CDR1 SGHVS, CDR2 FQNEAQ. The V gene lost 5 bases and the J gene lost 4 bases, with 9 bases spanning the gap. The CDR3 coding sequence is TGTGCCAGCAGCCGGGCCGGGTACGAGCAGTACTTC. As protein: CASSRAGYEQYF.

The chain uses TRBV7-2 and TRBJ1-2; TRBD1 matches 7 bases. Unmatched junction bases numbered 7, after V lost 1 base and J lost 8 bases. Germline CDR1 is SGHTA and CDR2 is FQGNSA. The CDR3 has 14 residues. The CDR3 region has the DNA TGTGCCAGCAGCTTAGAGTACAGGGGTGTGGGCTACACCTTC. It encodes CASSLEYRGVGYTF.

V usage is TRBV20-1 and J usage is TRBJ1-1; D is uncertain. V was cut by 5 bases and J by 1 base, with 5 bases left in between. CDR3 length: 11 residues. Germline values: CDR1 DFQATT, CDR2 SNEGSKA (reference sequence). CDR3 residues: CSAYRNTEAFF. In DNA form, the CDR3 reads TGCAGTGCTTACAGGAACACTGAAGCTTTCTTT.

V usage is TRBV6-5 and J usage is TRBJ1-5; D might be TRBD1 (6 bases). This CDR3 is built from 13 residues. Germline values: CDR1 MNHEY, CDR2 SVGAGI. V gave up 4 bases and J gave up 8 bases, with 12 bases separating them. The CDR3 loop is CASSSHRAEPQHF. The DNA of the CDR3 is TGTGCCAGCAGTTCGCACAGGGCAGAGCCCCAGCATTTT.

The chain is built from TRBV3-1 (or the pseudogene TRBV3-2) and TRBJ1-2; D unresolved. V lost 4 bases to trimming and J lost 5 bases, with 20 bases between them. The V gene's germline CDR1 is LGHDT and CDR2 YNNKEL (reference sequence). The CDR3 has 16 amino acids. CDR3: CASSPAAGTSNYGYTF. The CDR3 bases are TGTGCCAGCAGCCCCGCTGCGGGCACGAGCAATTATGGCTACACCTTC.

This clone was detected once. This sequence joins TRBV6-6 and TRBJ2-7; tentative D call: TRBD1 (5 bases). Looked up from germline, CDR1 is MNHNY and CDR2 is SVGAGI (reference sequence). This CDR3 spans 12 amino acids. The V end was cut by 0 bases, the J end by 11 bases, with 11 bases between. CDR3 nucleotide sequence: TGTGCCAGCAGTTACTCGACGGACAACAAGTACTTC. Translation: CASSYSTDNKYF.

The V call is TRBV7-4, the J call TRBJ1-5; 7 nucleotides match TRBD1. The CDR3 contains 16 residues. Germline CDR1 reads SGHVT; CDR2 reads SQSDAQ. With V trimmed by 3 bases and J by 2 bases, 7 bases remained unmatched. The CDR3 reads CASSLPDDRGNQPQHF. CDR3 nucleotides: TGTGCCAGCAGCTTGCCCGATGACAGGGGCAATCAGCCCCAGCATTTT.

The chain employs TRBV7-9 and TRBJ1-1, with TRBD1 identical over 7 bases. J was trimmed by 0 bases and V by 5 bases; bases with no gene match: 6. Germline V CDR1 and CDR2: SEHNR, FQNEAQ (reference sequence). This CDR3 has 15 amino acids. The DNA for the CDR3 is TGTGCCAGCAGCCCCCAGACAGGGCTGAACACTGAAGCTTTCTTT. Translating gives CASSPQTGLNTEAFF.

V usage is TRBV6-6 and J usage is TRBJ2-1; D may be TRBD1 (6 bases). CDR3 size: 11 residues. Germline CDR1 MNHNY, CDR2 SVGAGI (reference sequence). V lost 10 bases, J lost 9 bases, and 13 bases lay in between. In DNA, the CDR3 is TGTGCCATCACACTGGGGGCTGAGCAGTTCTTC. This translates into CAITLGAEQFF.

The genes are TRBV6-5 and TRBJ1-1, with D perhaps matching TRBD1 (5 bases). V dropped 4 bases and J dropped 1 base, with 13 bases sitting between them. Germline-derived CDR1 and CDR2 are MNHEY and SVGAGI. CDR3 length equals 15 residues. CDR3 protein: CASSSRSTGNTEAFF. The CDR3 DNA sequence: TGTGCCAGCAGTTCCCGATCCACAGGGAACACTGAAGCTTTCTTT.

The chain uses TRBV28 and TRBJ1-3; TRBD1 matches at 7 bases. V was pared by 6 bases and J by 2 bases, with 7 bases of the junction left unmatched. This CDR3 is built from 15 residues. CDR1 is MDHEN, CDR2 SYDVKM, per germline. CDR3 DNA: TGTGCCAGCAGCTTACAGGGGATCCCTGGAAACACCATATATTTT. It is translated as CASSLQGIPGNTIYF.

This chain links TRBV5-1 with TRBJ2-7, with D perhaps TRBD1 (6 bases). The V end was cut by 0 bases, the J end by 4 bases, with 20 bases between. The CDR3 has 17 amino acids. Germline values: CDR1 SGHRS, CDR2 YFSETQ. For the CDR3, the DNA is TGCGCCAGCAGCTTGGCAGGAACCCCGGGACATAAGTACGAGCAGTACTTC. Its translation: CASSLAGTPGHKYEQYF.

This chain connects TRBV7-2 to TRBJ1-1; D not resolved. Trimming left V 5 bases short and J 1 base short, with 14 bases between. Germline V gene data show CDR1 as SGHTA and CDR2 as FQGNSA. The CDR3 sequence is 15 residues long. DNA of the CDR3: TGTGCCAGCAGCCTCTTAGGACTGGGGAACACTGAAGCTTTCTTT. Its protein product is CASSLLGLGNTEAFF.

The V call is TRBV9, the J call TRBJ1-3, with unresolved D. The CDR3 runs to 16 residues. The V end was cut by 0 bases, the J end by 0 bases, with 10 bases between. The V gene's germline CDR1 is SGDLS and CDR2 YYNGEE. The CDR3 nucleotides are TGTGCCAGCAGCGTAGATCGCGGAGTCTCTGGAAACACCATATATTTT. The encoded protein is CASSVDRGVSGNTIYF.

This chain links TRBV6-5 with TRBJ1-5; D uncertain. Germline V gene sequence: CDR1 MNHEY, CDR2 SVGAGI. CDR3 length equals 15 residues. With 0 bases removed from V and 6 bases from J, the gap between germline ends came to 12 bases. The CDR3 loop reads CASSYSLRSGQPQHF. CDR3 DNA sequence: TGTGCCAGCAGTTACTCGTTAAGGTCAGGTCAGCCCCAGCATTTT.

This clone occurred a few times. The chain links TRBV19 to TRBJ2-1; the match to TRBD2 covers 14 bases. With V trimmed by 4 bases and J by 7 bases, 3 bases remained unmatched. Germline V gene data show CDR1 as LNHDA and CDR2 as SQIVND (reference sequence). CDR3 length: 15 amino acids. The CDR3 reads CASSTRTSGGNEQFF. The CDR3 region has the DNA TGTGCCAGTAGTACTCGGACTAGCGGGGGGAATGAGCAGTTCTTC.

This clone was seen a single time. The V call is TRBV6-1, the J call TRBJ1-5, with a tentative D call TRBD1 (6 bases). V lost 5 bases to trimming and J lost 5 bases, with 10 bases between them. CDR1 is MNHNS, CDR2 SASEGT, per germline. The CDR3 has 13 residues. The CDR3 DNA reads TGTGCCAGCAGTTATTCAGGGGATCAGCCCCAGCATTTT. Residues: CASSYSGDQPQHF.

The CDR3 protein is CASSLLRGSSYEQYF. CDR3 DNA sequence: TGCGCCAGCAGTCTCTTGAGGGGGAGCTCCTACGAGCAGTACTTC. The chain links TRBV4-1 to TRBJ2-7; D may be TRBD1 (6 bases). CDR1 and CDR2 from the germline V gene are MGHRA and YSYEKL. V was clipped by 6 bases and J by 0 bases, with 15 bases between them. The CDR3 length is 15 residues.

The V gene is TRBV28, the J gene TRBJ1-1; weak D call: TRBD1 (5 bases). V lost 2 bases, J lost 1 base, and 11 bases lay in between. The CDR3 totals 15 residues. CDR1 MDHEN and CDR2 SYDVKM come from the germline V gene. The CDR3 nucleotides read TGTGCCAGCAGTTTAATTTCAGGGTGGAACACTGAAGCTTTCTTT. This gives the protein CASSLISGWNTEAFF.

The sample holds a few counts of this clone. Different DNA sequences within this sample yield the same CDR3. The chain links TRBV6-5 to TRBJ1-3; D not resolved. Trimming shortened V by 8 bases and J by 4 bases, and 6 bases separated the two germline ends. The CDR3 has 11 residues. The germline V gene encodes CDR1 MNHEY and CDR2 SVGAGI. The CDR3 here is CASSLGNTIYF. CDR3 bases: TGTGCCAGCTCCTTAGGAAACACCATATATTTT.

The genes are TRBV1 and TRBJ1-1; TRBD1 was called by the table and not checked on the DNA. TRBV1 is annotated as a pseudogene. The CDR3 loop spans 15 amino acids. The CDR3 bases are TGCACCAGCAGCCGGAACGATTCAGGGGGCACTGAAGCTTTCTTT. It specifies CTSSRNDSGGTEAFF.